This T cell receptor beta chain is from a study of shared clonotypes between healthy human individuals. Nashville, Tennessee was home to all donors, each a Caucasian adult. Replicate PCRs run on sorted subsets employed 150 to 250 ng DNA, around 27,000 T cell genomes. The assay was immunoSEQ multiplex PCR, and TCRdb's table has in-frame clones only and misses some. In the table there are more than 1.2 million clones, less than 99% of which are singletons. In the case of this clone: The antigen is undetermined.

Points from the study as a whole: Larger estimated richness was generally recorded for naive subsets relative to memory subsets. A few donors showed sharing of approximately 5% of naive CD4 clonotypes.

J was trimmed by 14 bases and V by 5 bases; bases with no gene match: 9. The CDR3 sequence is 14 residues long. Germline CDR1 SGHTA, CDR2 FQGNSA. The J gene is TRBJ2-1, the V gene TRBV7-2; 13 bases line up with TRBD2. The sequence derives from a man aged 30-40 years in good health. The sample comprised naive CD4+ T cells sorted from blood. Subset noted: CD45RA+ positively selected. This CDR3 is CASSGRTSGSVEFF. The CDR3 coding sequence is TGTGCCAGCAGCGGACGGACTAGCGGGAGTGTTGAGTTCTTC.